The rows below give T cell receptor beta chains drawn from one sample of a study of regulatory T cells in long-lasting Graves disease. Each CDR3 protein gets one entry after TCRdb re-called the multiplex PCR reads with MiXCR. This table has 250,000 to 300,000 distinct CDR3 sequences, 15% to 20% appearing once. These data were also reused for a study on T cells in Graves' hyperthyroidism and ophthalmopathy.

The sample in question was peripheral blood mononuclear cells (PBMCs), obtained at new diagnosis, from a patient treated with antithyroid drugs. The receptors shown here come from a young woman with Graves disease. Each CDR3 is given with its conserved first and last residue. A D gene is named only where the DNA matches it firmly. Clone size appears in some rows only: once, few, many, or a class for an expanded clone.

j_gene,len,v_gene,d_gene,abundance,CDR3aa,CDR3nt
TRBJ2-7,14,TRBV20-1,-,many,CSATKGASSYEQYF,TGCAGTGCTACAAAAGGGGCCAGCTCCTACGAGCAGTACTTC
TRBJ1-4,12,TRBV11-2,-,many,CASSLLGEKLFF,TGTGCCAGCAGCCTCCTGGGGGAAAAACTGTTTTTT
TRBJ2-7,16,TRBV20-1,-,few,CSAREHGGSLTYEQYF,TGCAGTGCTAGAGAGCATGGCGGCTCCCTGACCTACGAGCAGTACTTC
TRBJ2-5,16,TRBV9,-,many,CASSVGAHDRGETQYF,TGTGCCAGCAGCGTAGGAGCGCATGATCGGGGGGAGACCCAGTACTTC
TRBJ2-3,15,TRBV3-1,TRBD2,many,CASSQVTSGTDTQYF,TGTGCCAGCAGCCAAGTAACTAGCGGCACAGATACGCAGTATTTT
TRBJ1-1,12,TRBV11-2,-,many,CASSLDRTEAFF,TGTGCCAGCAGCTTAGATCGAACTGAAGCTTTCTTT
TRBJ1-1,15,TRBV9,-,-,CASSVADRLNTEAFF,TGTGCCAGCAGCGTAGCTGACCGATTGAACACTGAAGCTTTCTTT
TRBJ2-6,17,TRBV15,-,many,CATSRDPGSSGANVLTF,TGTGCCACCAGCAGAGATCCGGGGAGCTCTGGGGCCAACGTCCTGACTTTC
TRBJ1-1,14,TRBV5-1,TRBD1,many,CASSGGPEYTEAFF,TGCGCCAGCTCAGGGGGGCCGGAATACACTGAAGCTTTCTTT
TRBJ2-7,16,TRBV19,TRBD1,-,CASSIRGLGQGCEQYF,TGTGCCAGTAGTATAAGAGGACTCGGACAGGGGTGCGAGCAGTACTTC